This TCR beta chain was obtained from a study of blood T cells in healthy people across ages. This clonotype was counted only a few times. Its antigen remains unidentified. A J-beta primer mix and a sample-barcoded 5' primer were used in a second PCR of roughly 6 to 12 cycles. MiXCR, applied by TCRdb to the 5' RACE reads, yields one record per CDR3 protein. This sample carries 600,000 to 1,000,000 distinct CDR3 sequences, 58% of them seen once, and the ten largest clones take around 20%. V was clipped by 5 bases and J by 3 bases, with 7 bases between them. In germline, CDR1 is KGHDR, CDR2 SFDVKD. This CDR3 is built from 13 residues. Findings and caveats of the study: Changes seen in expanded clonotypes were possibly confounded by donor CMV status left unknown. A greater number of naive CD4+ cells and higher diversity distinguished long-lived donors from aged donors. Roughly linear age-related decline in beta diversity appeared, significant by age approximately 41.

Source material: blood. The TCR originated in a man aged 25-40 years in good health. The chain couples TRBV24-1 to TRBJ2-1, with D possibly matching TRBD2 (6 bases). The CDR3 loop reads CATSGAGYNEQFF. DNA of the CDR3: TGTGCCACCAGTGGAGCGGGCTACAATGAGCAGTTCTTC.